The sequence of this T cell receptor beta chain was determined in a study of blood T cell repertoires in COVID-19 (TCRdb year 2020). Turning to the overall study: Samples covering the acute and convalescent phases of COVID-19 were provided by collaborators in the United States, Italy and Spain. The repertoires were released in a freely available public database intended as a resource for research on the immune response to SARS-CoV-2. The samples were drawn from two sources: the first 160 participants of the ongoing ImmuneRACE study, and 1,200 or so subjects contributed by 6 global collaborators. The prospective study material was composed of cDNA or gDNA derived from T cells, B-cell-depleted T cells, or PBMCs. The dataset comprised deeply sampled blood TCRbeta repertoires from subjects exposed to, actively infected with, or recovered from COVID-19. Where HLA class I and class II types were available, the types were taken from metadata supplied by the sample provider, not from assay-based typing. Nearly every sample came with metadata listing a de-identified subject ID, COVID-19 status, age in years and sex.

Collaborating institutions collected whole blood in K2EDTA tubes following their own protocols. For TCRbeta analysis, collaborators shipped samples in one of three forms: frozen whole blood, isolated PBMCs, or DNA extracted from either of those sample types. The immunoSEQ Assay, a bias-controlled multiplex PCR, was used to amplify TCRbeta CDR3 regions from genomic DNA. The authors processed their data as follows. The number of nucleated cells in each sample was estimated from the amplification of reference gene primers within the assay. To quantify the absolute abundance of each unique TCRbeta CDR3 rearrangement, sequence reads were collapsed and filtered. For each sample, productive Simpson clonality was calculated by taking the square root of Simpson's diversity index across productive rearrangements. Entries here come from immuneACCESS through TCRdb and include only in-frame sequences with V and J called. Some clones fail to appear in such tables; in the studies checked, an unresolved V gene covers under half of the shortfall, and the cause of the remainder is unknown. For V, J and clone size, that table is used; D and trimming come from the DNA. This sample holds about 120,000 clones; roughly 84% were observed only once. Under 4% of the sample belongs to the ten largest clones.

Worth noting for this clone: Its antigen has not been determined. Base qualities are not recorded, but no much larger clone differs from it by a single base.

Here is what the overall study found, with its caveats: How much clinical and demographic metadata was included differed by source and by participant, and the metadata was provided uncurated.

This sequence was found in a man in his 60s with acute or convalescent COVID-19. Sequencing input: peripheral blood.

Read as DNA, the sequence is TGTGCCAGCAGCTTAGAGTGGGGACACCTGAACACTGAAGCTTTCTTT. The resulting protein is CASSLEWGHLNTEAFF. Recombination joined TRBV11-2 with TRBJ1-1, with TRBD1 perhaps the D gene, on 6 matching bases. As encoded in the germline V gene, CDR1 is SGHAT while CDR2 is FQNNGV. From its cysteine to its phenylalanine, the CDR3 spans 16 amino acids. Only CDR3 DNA is held: 48 bases, read in frame from base 1. Trimming at the junction amounts to 0 bases on V and 0 bases on J, and the germline ends lie 11 bases apart. With the portions outside the CDR3 filled from the reference TRBV11-2 and TRBJ1-1 genes, the complete variable region becomes EAGVAQSPRYKIIEKRQSVAFWCNPISGHATLYWYQQILGQGPKLLIQFQNNGVVDDSQLPKDRFSAERLKGVDSTLKIQPAKLEDSAVYLCASSLEWGHLNTEAFFGQGTRLTVV.